The 5 T cell receptor beta chains below come from one sample, sequenced in a study of HIV-infected patients and healthy controls. All unsorted peripheral T cells were captured because whole blood was used without fractionation. Reverse transcription used around 540 ng RNA and constant-region primers for alpha and beta. Alpha and beta chain libraries were made separately by chain-specific third strand synthesis with multiplexing indices. TCRdb re-called the 5' RACE reads with MiXCR, one entry per CDR3 protein. The sample has 15,000 to 20,000 distinct CDR3 sequences, around 5.5% seen once; the top ten hold 1.5% to 2%. Sequenced sample: blood. These receptors all come from an adult in good health.

Ten or more counts support this clonotype. The chain links TRBV28 to TRBJ2-3; D might be TRBD1 (6 bases). The V end was cut by 7 bases, the J end by 6 bases, with 17 bases between. CDR3 length: 14 residues. From germline, CDR1 is MDHEN and CDR2 SYDVKM. In nucleotides, the CDR3 is TGTGCCAGCACACCCCCGGACAGCCCGGATACGCAGTATTTT. Translating it yields CASTPPDSPDTQYF.

This clonotype was detected many times. The V gene is TRBV7-3, the J gene TRBJ2-5; D perhaps matches TRBD2 (6 bases). CDR3 size: 15 residues. The ends were cut back, 2 bases at V and 2 bases at J, with 12 bases in the middle. Germline CDR1 is SGHTA and CDR2 is FQGTGA. The CDR3 sequence: CASSLDGGAQETQYF. For the CDR3, the DNA is TGTGCCAGCAGCTTAGACGGCGGGGCGCAAGAGACCCAGTACTTC.

This clonotype has a count of ten or more. The rearrangement links TRBV29-1 to TRBJ2-7, with unresolved D. Germline V gene sequence: CDR1 SQVTM, CDR2 ANQGSEA. This CDR3 region has 14 residues. V was trimmed by 1 base and J by 5 bases, leaving 15 bases between them. The chain's CDR3 is CSVEVDRPGDEQYF. In DNA, the CDR3 is TGCAGCGTTGAAGTGGACCGCCCTGGGGACGAGCAGTACTTC.

This clonotype was counted many times. This rearrangement joins TRBV27 to TRBJ1-5, with D maybe TRBD1 (6 bases). V was trimmed by 5 bases and J by 0 bases, leaving 17 bases between them. Germline-derived CDR1 and CDR2 are MNHEY and SMNVEV (reference sequence). The CDR3 runs 17 residues. Here the CDR3 reads CASSPITGTYSNQPQHF. Here the CDR3 DNA reads TGTGCCAGCAGTCCGATAACAGGGACCTATAGCAATCAGCCCCAGCATTTT.

This clonotype came up many times. V is TRBV12-3 or TRBV12-4 and J is TRBJ2-7, with a tentative D call TRBD1 (6 bases). The V end was cut by 1 base, the J end by 2 bases, with 9 bases between. The length of the CDR3 is 14 residues. In DNA form, the CDR3 reads TGTGCCAGCAGTTTAGAGACAGGACCCTACGAGCAGTACTTC. Translated: CASSLETGPYEQYF.